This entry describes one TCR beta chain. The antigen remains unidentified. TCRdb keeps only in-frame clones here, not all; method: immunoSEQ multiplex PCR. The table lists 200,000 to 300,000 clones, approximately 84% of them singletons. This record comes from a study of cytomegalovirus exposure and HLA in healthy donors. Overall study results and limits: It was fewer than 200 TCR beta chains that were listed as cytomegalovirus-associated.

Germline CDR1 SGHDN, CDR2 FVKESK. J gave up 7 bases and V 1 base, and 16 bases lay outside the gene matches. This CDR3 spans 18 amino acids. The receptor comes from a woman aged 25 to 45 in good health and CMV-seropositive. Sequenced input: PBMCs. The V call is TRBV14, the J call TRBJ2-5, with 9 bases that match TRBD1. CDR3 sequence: CASSQASPGDRVFVTQYF. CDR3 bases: TGTGCCAGCAGCCAAGCTTCCCCCGGGGACAGGGTGTTTGTGACCCAGTACTTC.